The 21 T cell receptor beta chains below were found in one sample sequenced in a study of molecular identifiers for immune sequencing clone quantification. Each CDR3 protein is one row after TCRdb ran MiXCR on the PCR reads. The sample records approximately 630,000 distinct CDR3 sequences, about 25% being singletons. The sequenced sample was naive CD8+ T cells from blood, with Jurkat cell RNA spiked in. Stated subset: FACS-sorted CD8+CD4-CCR7+CD45RA+ naive T cells. The receptors derive from a human donor in good health. Some libraries in this study had Jurkat cell RNA spiked in.

A single count supports this clonotype. With a much larger clone just one base away, this may be a read error. The chain employs TRBV20-1 and TRBJ2-7; D is possibly TRBD1 (6 bases). Germline V CDR1 and CDR2: DFQATT, SNEGSKA (reference sequence). The CDR3 is 14 amino acids. This chain's CDR3 is CSARDRTAELRQCF. The DNA of the CDR3 is TGCAGTGCTAGAGATAGGACAGCGGAACTCCGGCAGTGCTTC.

This clonotype was recorded at least ten times. The CDR3 DNA follows: TGTGCCAGCAGCCTGGACCGATACAATGAGCAGTTCTTC. Protein product: CASSLDRYNEQFF. The gene calls are TRBV7-6 and TRBJ2-1; D is unresolved. The length of the CDR3 is 13 residues. Germline lookup yields CDR1 SGHVS and CDR2 FNYEAQ. V dropped 5 bases and J dropped 4 bases, with 9 bases sitting between them.

The chain couples TRBV9 to TRBJ2-2; possible D gene TRBD2, 6 bases. Germline V gene data show CDR1 as SGDLS and CDR2 as YYNGEE. The CDR3 runs to 19 residues. Trimming left V 3 bases short and J 2 bases short, with 23 bases between. DNA for the CDR3: TGTGCCAGCAGCGCCCCGTTTGGGGGTGCGGGGCTTAACACCGGGGAGCTGTTTTTT. Encoded protein: CASSAPFGGAGLNTGELFF.

The chain combines TRBV5-5 with TRBJ2-1, with TRBD2 as a possible D gene (7 bases). In germline, CDR1 is SGHKS, CDR2 YYEKEE (reference sequence). The CDR3 totals 16 residues. With 0 bases removed from V and 13 bases from J, the gap between germline ends came to 23 bases. The CDR3 region is CASSLGGTPGGETQFF. In DNA, the CDR3 is TGTGCCAGCAGCTTGGGCGGGACACCGGGGGGAGAGACCCAGTTCTTC.

Concerning this clonotype: A much larger clone differs by one base, so this may be a read error. The CDR3: CSARTNGVVEQYF. The DNA of the CDR3 is TGCAGTGCTAGGACTAACGGGGTTGTCGAGCAGTACTTC. V is TRBV20-1 and J is TRBJ2-7, with a weak D call TRBD2 (5 bases). The CDR3 length is 13 residues. Per the germline V gene, CDR1 is DFQATT and CDR2 is SNEGSKA (reference sequence). The V gene lost 3 bases and the J gene lost 6 bases, with 15 bases spanning the gap.

The table lists this clonotype with many counts. The V and J genes are TRBV6-5 and TRBJ2-5; D remains unclear. This CDR3 has 15 residues. The V and J ends lost 3 bases and 5 bases respectively, with 16 bases between them. Looked up from germline, CDR1 is MNHEY and CDR2 is SVGAGI. CDR3 sequence: CASSYSGSLGETQYF. The CDR3 nucleotides are TGTGCCAGCAGTTATTCCGGATCCTTGGGCGAGACCCAGTACTTC.

This clonotype was seen just once. This may stem from a read error, because a much larger clone lies one nucleotide away. The chain carries TRBV7-6 and TRBJ2-5, with TRBD1 matching over 9 bases. Germline V lookup: CDR1 SGHVS, CDR2 FNYEAQ. The CDR3 has 14 residues. V lost 4 bases, J lost 7 bases, and 7 bases stayed unmatched. The CDR3, as DNA: TGTGCCAGCAGCTCCCGGGACAGGGCTGGGACCCAGTACTTC. This translates into CASSSRDRAGTQYF.

Of note for this clonotype: A read error is possible here, since a much larger clone lies one base away. The chain couples TRBV5-1 to TRBJ1-1; 8 positions match TRBD1. The CDR3 is made up of 14 amino acids. Germline CDR1 and CDR2: SGHRS and YFSETQ. CDR3 coding DNA: TGCGCCAGCAGCCTGGGACAGGAGGGCACTGAAGCTCTCTTT. This sequence encodes CASSLGQEGTEALF.

The CDR3 loop is CASSPRAGAEAFF. The CDR3 DNA follows: TGCGCCAGCAGCCCCAGGGCCGGGGCTGAAGCTTTCTTT. V and J are TRBV4-1 and TRBJ1-1; D possibly corresponds to TRBD1 (5 bases). Deletions cut 4 bases from V and 6 bases from J, with 12 bases between. Germline-derived CDR1 and CDR2 are MGHRA and YSYEKL. The CDR3 is made up of 13 amino acids.

This clonotype turned up a few times. The chain couples TRBV10-3 to TRBJ2-7; D tentatively fits TRBD1 or TRBD2 (5 bases each). The CDR3 is 16 amino acids. Germline V gives CDR1 ENHRY, CDR2 SYGVKD. The V and J ends lost 0 bases and 0 bases respectively, with 12 bases between them. The CDR3, as DNA: TGTGCCATCAGTGAGTCGGGGCGGGTGCCCTCCTACGAGCAGTACTTC. It specifies CAISESGRVPSYEQYF.

In this sample, this clonotype turned up many times. This rearrangement joins TRBV6-5 to TRBJ1-5, with 10 bases matching TRBD1. The CDR3 covers 16 residues. CDR1 is MNHEY and CDR2 is SVGAGI in the germline V gene. Trimming at V came to 6 bases and at J to 2 bases, leaving 7 bases not matched to a gene. CDR3 in amino acids: CASRLFGTGGNQPQHF. The CDR3 DNA reads as TGTGCCAGCAGACTCTTCGGGACAGGGGGCAATCAGCCCCAGCATTTT.

The V gene is TRBV27, the J gene TRBJ1-1; maybe TRBD1 (6 bases). Germline V gene data show CDR1 as MNHEY and CDR2 as SMNVEV (reference sequence). V gave up 2 bases and J gave up 3 bases, with 7 bases separating them. This CDR3 is 13 amino acids long. As DNA, the CDR3 is TGTGCCAGCAGTTTAGACAGGTACACTGAAGCTTTCTTT. As protein: CASSLDRYTEAFF.

This clonotype showed up many times. The chain links TRBV5-1 to TRBJ2-7; D gene unclear. The CDR3 covers 13 residues. Germline values: CDR1 SGHRS, CDR2 YFSETQ. V was pared by 0 bases and J by 2 bases, with 6 bases between. Written as DNA, the CDR3 is TGCGCCAGCAGCTTGGACTCGGCCTACGAGCAGTACTTC. Protein: CASSLDSAYEQYF.

This clonotype was counted ten times or more. This chain links TRBV6-5 with TRBJ1-1, with 9 bases fitting TRBD1. The J segment lost 4 bases and the V segment lost 8 bases, leaving 2 bases of the junction unmatched. Germline CDR1 MNHEY, CDR2 SVGAGI. This CDR3 region has 12 residues. CDR3 sequence: CASRTGATEAFF. The CDR3 nucleotides are TGTGCCAGCCGGACAGGGGCCACTGAAGCTTTCTTT.

This clonotype has just a few counts. This sequence joins TRBV19 and TRBJ1-5; a weak D match, TRBD1 (5 bases). This CDR3 is built from 18 residues. Germline CDR1 and CDR2: LNHDA and SQIVND (reference sequence). V shed 7 bases and J shed 0 bases, with 22 bases lying between them. CDR3 residues: CASTPGPREMYSNQPQHF. The DNA of the CDR3 is TGTGCCAGTACTCCCGGCCCCAGGGAGATGTATAGCAATCAGCCCCAGCATTTT.

The chain uses TRBV24-1 and TRBJ2-5; D perhaps matches TRBD2 (6 bases). Trimming removed 2 bases at V and 5 bases at J, with 20 bases between. The CDR3 has 17 amino acids. CDR1 is KGHDR, CDR2 SFDVKD, per germline. The CDR3 reads CATSDSGTSTRSETQYF. CDR3 DNA: TGTGCCACCAGTGATTCTGGGACTTCGACGAGATCGGAGACCCAGTACTTC.

This clonotype was observed many times. This chain links TRBV2 with TRBJ1-1; TRBD1 is a possible D gene (6 bases). CDR3 length equals 19 residues. Trimming took off 4 bases at V and 0 bases at J, with 24 bases between the two ends. CDR1 and CDR2 (germline): SNHLY, FYNNEI. The CDR3 loop reads CASSVPRGALTIMNTEAFF. For the CDR3, the DNA is TGTGCCAGCAGTGTCCCCCGGGGGGCACTCACCATCATGAACACTGAAGCTTTCTTT.

The CDR3 DNA sequence: TGTGCCAGTAGTATCAGGGTCCCCCGGGACAGGGGCTATGGCTACACCTTC. Amino acids: CASSIRVPRDRGYGYTF. The V call is TRBV19, the J call TRBJ1-2; the match to TRBD1 covers 10 bases. V lost 3 bases, J lost 4 bases, and 11 bases stayed unmatched. The germline CDR1 and CDR2 sequences are LNHDA and SQIVND (reference sequence). The CDR3 has 17 amino acids.

This clonotype came up a few times. Compared with germline, one end of the junction differs, possibly owing to a read error. The V and J genes are TRBV5-3 and TRBJ2-3; 14 bases are shared with TRBD2. TRBV5-3 is labeled an ORF, and its function is uncertain. This CDR3 contains 17 residues. The CDR3 sequence is CASSFGTSGSGPGTQYF. The CDR3 DNA reads TGTGCCAGCAGCTTTGGGACTAGCGGGAGCGGGCCAGGTACGCAGTATTTT.

In this sample, this clonotype turned up a few times. The chain uses TRBV30 and TRBJ2-3; a weak D match, TRBD2 (5 bases). The CDR3 is made up of 15 amino acids. Trimming shortened V by 2 bases and J by 0 bases, and 12 bases separated the two germline ends. Germline CDR1 is GTSNPN and CDR2 is SVGIG (reference sequence). The CDR3 DNA reads TGTGCCTGGAGTTCCGGGATTTCTAGCACAGATACGCAGTATTTT. Encoded protein: CAWSSGISSTDTQYF.

This clonotype turned up a few times. This chain uses TRBV5-5 with TRBJ1-5; D not certain. The germline V gene encodes CDR1 SGHKS and CDR2 YYEKEE (reference sequence). The CDR3 loop spans 18 amino acids. V was clipped by 2 bases and J by 1 base, with 19 bases between them. CDR3 DNA: TGTGCCAGCAGCTTTGACGCCATAGGGAGGAACAGCAATCAGCCCCAGCATTTT. It translates to CASSFDAIGRNSNQPQHF.